The rows below give T cell receptor beta chains drawn from one sample of a study of T cell repertoires in cytomegalovirus infection. TCRdb re-called the reads with MiXCR, one entry per CDR3 protein. The sample gives 600,000 to 700,000 distinct CDR3 sequences, about 30% of which show up once; roughly 18% is in the top ten. For these TCRs, the target antigens are not known. Sample: cultured PBMCs, taken from culture after CMV antigen stimulation. The receptor source for this set is a human donor in good health (CMV status not recorded). Some clones in this sample may be carry-over from other donors' samples. Both conserved end residues are part of each CDR3. A D gene is named only where the DNA matches it firmly. Size values are once, few and many counts, or a class for expanded clones, and some rows have none.

size: NA
V: TRBV11-2
J: TRBJ2-7
D: TRBD1
CDR3: CASSLETGGGNEQYF
DNA: TGTGCCAGCAGCTTGGAGACAGGGGGAGGGAACGAGCAGTACTTC

size: NA
V: TRBV25-1
J: TRBJ2-7
D: TRBD2
CDR3: CASTPAGEIYEQYF
DNA: TGTGCCAGCACCCCGGCGGGGGAAATCTACGAGCAGTACTTC

size: NA
V: TRBV6-1
J: TRBJ2-3
D: TRBD2
CDR3: CASSEAVAGRSFHTQYF
DNA: TGTGCCAGCAGTGAAGCGGTAGCGGGACGCTCATTCCATACGCAGTATTTT

size: NA
V: TRBV20-1
J: TRBJ2-1
D: TRBD1
CDR3: CSATGQAYNEQFF
DNA: TGCAGTGCTACGGGACAGGCTTACAATGAGCAGTTCTTC

size: few
V: TRBV12-3/TRBV12-4
J: TRBJ1-4
D: NA
CDR3: CASSTHSSAEKLFF
DNA: TGTGCCAGCAGTACTCACTCCAGCGCAGAAAAACTGTTTTTT

size: NA
V: TRBV7-9
J: TRBJ1-4
D: TRBD1
CDR3: CASSFTGGSNEKLFF
DNA: TGTGCCAGCAGTTTCACAGGGGGATCTAATGAAAAACTGTTTTTT

size: NA
V: TRBV11-1
J: TRBJ2-7
D: TRBD2
CDR3: CASSSNSGLAGDEQYF
DNA: TGTGCCAGCAGCTCGAACAGCGGACTAGCGGGCGACGAGCAGTACTTC

size: few
V: TRBV7-3
J: TRBJ2-5
D: NA
CDR3: CASSFRRKETQYF
DNA: TGTGCCAGCAGCTTCCGACGGAAAGAGACCCAGTACTTC

size: NA
V: TRBV6-1
J: TRBJ2-1
D: NA
CDR3: CASSVDYNEQFF
DNA: TGTGCCAGCAGTGTAGACTACAATGAGCAGTTCTTC

size: NA
V: TRBV3-1
J: TRBJ1-5
D: NA
CDR3: CASSRFLNQPQHF
DNA: TGTGCCAGCAGCCGATTCCTCAATCAGCCCCAGCATTTT

size: NA
V: TRBV29-1
J: TRBJ2-5
D: NA
CDR3: CSVDSRQETQYF
DNA: TGCAGCGTTGATAGCAGGCAAGAGACCCAGTACTTC

size: many
V: TRBV7-6
J: TRBJ2-5
D: NA
CDR3: CASSHDRGSETQYF
DNA: TGTGCCAGCAGCCACGATCGGGGGTCGGAGACCCAGTACTTC